This T cell receptor beta chain was identified in a study of cytomegalovirus exposure and HLA in healthy donors. Study in general: An analysis done earlier identified about 100 million unique TCR beta sequences from around 180 million T cells. Regarding the study as a whole: Indistinguishable V segments, including TRBV6-2 and TRBV6-3, were excluded. Both high specificity and high sensitivity reportedly marked the classifier's diagnosis of cytomegalovirus status. In terms of immune exposure information, only CMV serostatus was available.

PCR was performed using 60 Vbeta and 13 Jbeta primers. The table came from immunoSEQ multiplex PCR; TCRdb's copy has only in-frame clones and leaves some out. The sample has more than 140,000 clones; roughly 74% are singletons. V lost 4 bases and J 3 bases, leaving 13 bases between the germline ends. This CDR3 is built from 15 residues. Germline V gives CDR1 LNHDA, CDR2 SQIVND (reference sequence). This clone was counted a single time. The antigen remains unidentified. The sequence derives from a man in his forties in good health and CMV-seronegative. The V gene is TRBV19, the J gene TRBJ1-5; D may be TRBD1 (6 bases). Material: PBMCs. CDR3 bases: TGTGCCAGTAGTAAGCGACAGGAAAACAATCAGCCCCAGCATTTT. As protein: CASSKRQENNQPQHF. Based on the CDR3 plus reference TRBV19 and TRBJ1-5, the full variable domain is DGGITQSPKYLFRKEGQNVTLSCEQNLNHDAMYWYRQDPGQGLRLIYYSQIVNDFQKGDIAEGYSVSREKKESFPLTVTSAQKNPTAFYLCASSKRQENNQPQHFGDGTRLSIL.